The T cell receptor beta chain under discussion was sequenced for a study of blood T cells in healthy people across ages. With a J-beta primer mix and a sample-barcoded 5' primer, a second PCR ran about 6 to 11 cycles. TCRdb re-called the 5' RACE reads with MiXCR, one entry per CDR3 protein. Here the sample spans about 640,000 distinct CDR3 sequences, 58% being singletons. In germline, CDR1 is SNHLY, CDR2 FYNNEI. The CDR3 totals 13 residues. The TCR originated in a man between 60 and 75 years old in good health. Sequencing was done on a sample of blood. V and J are TRBV2 and TRBJ2-7, with D perhaps assigned TRBD1 or TRBD2 (5 bases each). The J call may be wrong; the DNA end is better matched by TRBJ2-5. CDR3 in DNA: TGTGCCAGCAGTGAAGTGAGGGGAGAGACCCAGTACTTC. Amino acid sequence: CASSEVRGETQYF.